These 15 T cell receptor beta chains came from one sample sequenced in a study of Graves' ophthalmopathy and Graves' hyperthyroidism. RNA transcripts were the template, and TCR beta CDR3 regions were amplified from them. First-round RT-PCR with HTBI primers preceded a second-round multiplex PCR. TCRdb redid the calling of the multiplex PCR reads with MiXCR, one entry per CDR3 protein. The sample consists of 500,000 to 600,000 distinct CDR3 sequences, 35% to 40% of them appearing once. Sequencing was done on a sample of peripheral blood or thyroid tissue (not recorded which). The receptors derive from an adult man with Graves' hyperthyroidism.

This clonotype was observed at least ten times. The chain has TRBV12-3 or TRBV12-4 and TRBJ2-7, with TRBD1 as a possible D gene (6 bases). This CDR3 comprises 13 residues. With 5 bases removed from V and 3 bases from J, the gap between germline ends came to 11 bases. The CDR3 spells CASSPDRNYEQYF. The CDR3, as DNA: TGTGCCAGCAGTCCGGACAGAAACTACGAGCAGTACTTC.

This clonotype has just a few counts. The junction departs from the called germline gene at one end, perhaps through a read error. The chain employs TRBV10-3 and TRBJ1-3; D is unclear. Germline V gene lookup returns CDR1 ENHRY and CDR2 SYGVKD. This CDR3 spans 15 amino acids. DNA of the CDR3: TGTGCCAGCAGTGAAAAGTGGATTCCTGGAAACACCATATATTTT. This encodes CASSEKWIPGNTIYF.

This clonotype has a count of ten or more. The chain joins TRBV14 to TRBJ2-7, with TRBD2 as a possible D gene (6 bases). V lost 0 bases to trimming and J lost 6 bases, with 15 bases between them. The germline V gene encodes CDR1 SGHDN and CDR2 FVKESK. The CDR3 contains 15 residues. The DNA of the CDR3 is TGTGCCAGCAGCCAAGATGGAGGGTACATGGCCGAGCAGTACTTC. This sequence encodes CASSQDGGYMAEQYF.

The chain carries TRBV20-1 and TRBJ1-1, with unresolved D. Germline assignment: CDR1 DFQATT and CDR2 SNEGSKA (reference sequence). CDR3 length: 13 residues. CDR3 sequence: CSSYNRENTEAFF. The CDR3, as DNA: TGCAGCAGTTACAACCGGGAGAACACTGAAGCTTTCTTT.

The gene calls are TRBV25-1 and TRBJ2-3; 8 bases line up with TRBD2. CDR3 length: 15 residues. Germline lookup yields CDR1 MGHDK and CDR2 SYGVNS. Trimming at V came to 6 bases and at J to 2 bases, leaving 7 bases not matched to a gene. In nucleotides, the CDR3 is TGTGCCAGCAGCCCCGGGGGGGCCTCCACAGATACGCAGTATTTT. Its protein product is CASSPGGASTDTQYF.

A word on this clonotype: A much larger clone lies one base from this, so it may be a read error. The genes are TRBV7-2 and TRBJ2-2, with no clear D. Germline V gives CDR1 SGHTA, CDR2 FQGNSA. Trimming pared 5 bases from V and 4 bases from J, leaving 14 bases between. The CDR3 consists of 15 residues. CDR3 nucleotides: TGTGCCAGCAGCCATGTCAGTAGTCTCACCGGGGAGCTGTTTTTT. Translation gives CASSHVSSLTGELFF.

A note on this clonotype: A much larger clone lies one base from this, so it may be a read error. V usage is TRBV11-2 and J usage is TRBJ1-6; D gene uncertain. Germline V CDR1 and CDR2: SGHAT, FQNNGV. Trimming left V 5 bases short and J 6 bases short, with 11 bases between. The CDR3 is 14 amino acids. CDR3 sequence: CASSPYGPNSPLHF. The CDR3 DNA sequence: TGTGCCAGCAGCCCGTATGGCCCTAATTCACCCCTCCACTTT.

The rearrangement joins TRBV11-2 to TRBJ2-7, with TRBD2 identical over 13 bases. The CDR3 loop spans 15 amino acids. Germline loops: CDR1 SGHAT, CDR2 FQNNGV. V dropped 3 bases and J dropped 2; count of bases not matched to a gene: 1. CDR3 DNA sequence: TGTGCCAGCAGCTTCGGGACTAGCGGGACCTACGAGCAGTACTTC. It encodes CASSFGTSGTYEQYF.

Comments on this clonotype: A clone one base away is much larger, so this may be a read error. The CDR3 does not end in the conserved phenylalanine or tryptophan, so this is likely a read error. The J gene is TRBJ1-1, the V gene TRBV20-1; D remains unclear. Trimming cost V 5 bases and J 4 bases, with 11 bases left between them. CDR1 DFQATT and CDR2 SNEGSKA come from the germline V gene (reference sequence). CDR3 length equals 12 residues. This CDR3 is CSAGQAGTEAFL. In DNA, the CDR3 is TGCAGTGCTGGGCAGGCTGGCACTGAAGCTTTCCTT.

The chain is built from TRBV24-1 and TRBJ2-3; 7 bases align to TRBD1. Trimming took 3 bases from V and 6 from J; bases not matched to a gene: 5. There are 14 residues in the CDR3. Per the germline V gene, CDR1 is KGHDR and CDR2 is SFDVKD. CDR3 coding DNA: TGTGCCACCAGTGATCCCGGACAGGACGATACGCAGTATTTT. This encodes CATSDPGQDDTQYF.

This clonotype was counted ten times or more. The CDR3 region has the DNA TGTGCCAGCAGCCTGGAGGCGGGAGGGATGTACGAGCAGTACTTC. This sequence encodes CASSLEAGGMYEQYF. The chain employs TRBV11-2 and TRBJ2-7; 9 bases align to TRBD2. The CDR3 sequence is 15 residues long. V lost 5 bases, J lost 4 bases, and 9 bases stayed unmatched. Germline CDR1 reads SGHAT; CDR2 reads FQNNGV. The entire variable domain, with the rest obtained from reference TRBV11-2 and TRBJ2-7, is as follows: EAGVAQSPRYKIIEKRQSVAFWCNPISGHATLYWYQQILGQGPKLLIQFQNNGVVDDSQLPKDRFSAERLKGVDSTLKIQPAKLEDSAVYLCASSLEAGGMYEQYFGPGTRLTVT.

The chain recombines TRBV18 with TRBJ1-2, with D uncertain. There are 14 residues in the CDR3. V lost 2 bases to trimming and J lost 4 bases, with 11 bases between them. The germline CDR1 and CDR2 sequences are KGHSH and LQKENI. The CDR3 nucleotides read TGTGCCAGCTCACCATGGGAGGGTCTCTATGGCTACACCTTC. Amino acid sequence: CASSPWEGLYGYTF.

The V and J genes are TRBV7-9 and TRBJ2-2, with D possibly being TRBD1 (5 bases). The CDR3 is made up of 17 amino acids. Trimming pared 0 bases from V and 3 bases from J, leaving 14 bases between. In germline, CDR1 is SEHNR, CDR2 FQNEAQ (reference sequence). The CDR3 region is CASSLAGLRGYTGELFF. CDR3 nucleotides: TGTGCCAGCAGCTTAGCAGGGTTAAGGGGCTACACCGGGGAGCTGTTTTTT.

This clonotype was detected ten times or more. This sequence joins TRBV12-3 or TRBV12-4 and TRBJ1-4, with TRBD1 as a possible D gene (5 bases). The CDR3 has 14 residues. Trimming took off 6 bases at V and 6 bases at J, with 14 bases between the two ends. The CDR3 reads CASSAGWEDEKLFF. The CDR3 DNA reads TGTGCCAGCAGCGCAGGGTGGGAGGATGAAAAACTGTTTTTT.

This clonotype was seen many times. The genes are TRBV12-3 or TRBV12-4 and TRBJ2-7; 9 nucleotides match TRBD2. This CDR3 has 14 residues. V lost 3 bases and J lost 5; bases outside the gene matches: 5. CDR3 nucleotide sequence: TGTGCCAGCAGTTTGGTAGCGGGAGTCAACGAGCAGTACTTC. It yields the protein CASSLVAGVNEQYF.